This T cell receptor beta chain was sequenced in a study of T cell responses to AZD1222 COVID-19 vaccine. Study results and caveats: Just a handful of people given AZD1222 tested seropositive at baseline. Sampled repertoires all dated from after the peak T cell response. Clonal diversity was possibly underestimated, and the donors were mostly white British, with more females.

Only in-frame clones appear in the TCRdb table, and some are missing; sequencing was by immunoSEQ multiplex PCR. The sample lists about 180,000 clones; 94% were seen once. The CDR3 runs to 14 residues. V shed 1 base and J shed 1 base, with 7 bases lying between them. Germline V gene data show CDR1 as SGHNT and CDR2 as YENEEA. As to this clone: Antigen: not known.

The sequences come from peripheral blood, collected 28 days after the second AZD1222 dose. The J gene is TRBJ1-1, the V gene TRBV11-3; no clear D. This sequence originates from an adult who received the AZD1222 COVID-19 vaccine. CDR3 in amino acids: CASSLVSGNTEAFF. CDR3 nucleotide sequence: TGTGCCAGCAGCTTAGTATCGGGGAACACTGAAGCTTTCTTT.